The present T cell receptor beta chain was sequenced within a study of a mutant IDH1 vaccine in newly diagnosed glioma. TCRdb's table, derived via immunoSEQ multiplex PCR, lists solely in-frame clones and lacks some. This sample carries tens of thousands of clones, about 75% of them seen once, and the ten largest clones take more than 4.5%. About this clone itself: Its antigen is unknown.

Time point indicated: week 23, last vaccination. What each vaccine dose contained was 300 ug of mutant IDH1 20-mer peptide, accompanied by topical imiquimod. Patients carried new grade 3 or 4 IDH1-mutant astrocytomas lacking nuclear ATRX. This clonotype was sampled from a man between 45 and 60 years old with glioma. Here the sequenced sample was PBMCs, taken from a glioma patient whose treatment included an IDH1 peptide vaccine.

The CDR3 DNA follows: TGTGCCTGGGGACAGAGCTCCTACGAGCAGTACTTC. Translating gives CAWGQSSYEQYF. This chain joins TRBV30 and TRBJ2-7, with D possibly TRBD1 on 6 matching bases. CDR1 GTSNPN and CDR2 SVGIG come from the germline V gene (reference sequence). The CDR3 length is 12 residues. Trimming stripped 5 bases from V and 0 bases from J, with 8 bases between.